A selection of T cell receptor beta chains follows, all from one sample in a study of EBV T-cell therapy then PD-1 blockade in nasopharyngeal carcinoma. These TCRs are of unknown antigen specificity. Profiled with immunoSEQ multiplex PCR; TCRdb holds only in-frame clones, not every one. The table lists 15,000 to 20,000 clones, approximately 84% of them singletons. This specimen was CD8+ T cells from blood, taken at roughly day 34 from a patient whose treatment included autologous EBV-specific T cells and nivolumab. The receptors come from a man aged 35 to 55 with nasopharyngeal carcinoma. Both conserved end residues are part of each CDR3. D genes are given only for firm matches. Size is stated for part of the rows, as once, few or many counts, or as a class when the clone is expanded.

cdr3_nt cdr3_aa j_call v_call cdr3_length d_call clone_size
TGTGCCAGCAGTTTCTACGGAAGCTCCTACGAGCAGTACTTC CASSFYGSSYEQYF TRBJ2-7 TRBV27 14 . .
TGCGCCAGCAGCGAGGGACAGTGGAACACCGGGGAGCTGTTTTTT CASSEGQWNTGELFF TRBJ2-2 TRBV4-1 15 TRBD1 .
TGTGCCACCTCCTGGGAGGGAGGGGAGGGTGGCTACACCTTC CATSWEGGEGGYTF TRBJ1-2 TRBV10-3 14 . .
TGTGCCAGCACCACCACAGGATCCTACAATGAGCAGTTCTTC CASTTTGSYNEQFF TRBJ2-1 TRBV27 14 . .
TGTGCCAGCAGCGTAGCGTCCGGCTCTGGAAACACCATATATTTT CASSVASGSGNTIYF TRBJ1-3 TRBV9 15 . .
TGTGCCAGCAGCGTTGGGGCACCGTTCAGGGATGAAAAACTGTTTTTT CASSVGAPFRDEKLFF TRBJ1-4 TRBV9 16 . .
TGTGCCAGCAGCCCCCAGACAGGCAGGGGAACCTACGAGCAGTACTTC CASSPQTGRGTYEQYF TRBJ2-7 TRBV7-9 16 . .
TGCAGTGGGGGACAGCCCCAGCATTTT CSGGQPQHF TRBJ1-5 TRBV20-1 9 . once
TGTGCCAGCAGATCCGGGACAGGGTTTTTCAATGAGCAGTTCTTC CASRSGTGFFNEQFF TRBJ2-1 TRBV7-3 15 TRBD1 .
TGTGCCAGCTCAGAGGTTTCGGGGGCCAACGTCCTGACTTTC CASSEVSGANVLTF TRBJ2-6 TRBV6-5 14 . .
TGTGCCAGCAGTCCGAGTATGCAGCCCCAGCATTTT CASSPSMQPQHF TRBJ1-5 TRBV27 12 . .
TGTGCCAGCAGAGAGGGCCTACGCACAGATACGCAGTATTTT CASREGLRTDTQYF TRBJ2-3 TRBV25-1 14 . .
TGTGCCAGCACAGCGGGTAACCTCGGGACCGGGGAGCTGTTTTTT CASTAGNLGTGELFF TRBJ2-2 TRBV7-9 15 . .
TGTGCCAGCAGCGACAACACTGAAGCTTTCTTT CASSDNTEAFF TRBJ1-1 TRBV7-3 11 . .
TGTGCCAGCAGCTCACGTCCGTATGGCTACACCTTC CASSSRPYGYTF TRBJ1-2 TRBV13 12 . .
TGTGCCAGCCCCCGCCGCGGACACTTATCCTACGAGCAGTACTTC CASPRRGHLSYEQYF TRBJ2-7 TRBV2 15 . .
TGCGCCAGCACCCAACGGTATAGGGAACCTTATGGCTACACCTTC CASTQRYREPYGYTF TRBJ1-2 TRBV4-1 15 . once
TGTGCCAGCAGCCGAATTCTCGGGACTAGCGGGGTGGAAGAGACCCAGTACTTC CASSRILGTSGVEETQYF TRBJ2-5 TRBV3-1/TRBV3-2 18 TRBD2 once
TGTGCCATCAGTAACAGTAACTATGGCTACACCTTC CAISNSNYGYTF TRBJ1-2 TRBV10-3 12 . .
TGTGCCAGCAGCTTAGTGAGGACAGGGAGCACAGATACGCAGTATTTT CASSLVRTGSTDTQYF TRBJ2-3 TRBV7-6 16 TRBD1 .
TGTGCCAGCAGTAGCCCGTTACCTAACACTGAAGCTTTCTTT CASSSPLPNTEAFF TRBJ1-1 TRBV6-2/TRBV6-3 14 . few
TGCAGCGTTTATATAATTGGACAGGAAGACTATGGCTACACCTTC CSVYIIGQEDYGYTF TRBJ1-2 TRBV29-1 15 TRBD1 .
TGTGCCAGCAGTTCGGGGCTCACCCTGAACACCGGGGAGCTGTTTTTT CASSSGLTLNTGELFF TRBJ2-2 TRBV6-6 16 . .
TGTGCCAGCAGTGCGGGGGTTGGGGCCAACGTCCTGACTTTC CASSAGVGANVLTF TRBJ2-6 TRBV2 14 . .
TGTGCCAGCAGTGAAGACGGGCGGTTAGCGGGGAGAAGATTGGATGAGCAGTTCTTC CASSEDGRLAGRRLDEQFF TRBJ2-1 TRBV6-1 19 TRBD2 .
TGTGCCAGTAGTATCGGAAAAGGGGGGCTATATTCAAACTATGGCTACACCTTC CASSIGKGGLYSNYGYTF TRBJ1-2 TRBV19 18 . .
TGCGCCAGCAGCTTGAGGTCAGTGAAGGACTATGGCTACACCTTC CASSLRSVKDYGYTF TRBJ1-2 TRBV5-1 15 . .
TGTGCCAGCAGCTTGGAAGGGACTAGCGAGGGAACGGTGTTGAGTGAGCAGTTCTTC CASSLEGTSEGTVLSEQFF TRBJ2-1 TRBV5-6 19 TRBD2 .
TGTGCCAGCGCCAGACAGGGGGCGAGCTACGAGCAGTACTTC CASARQGASYEQYF TRBJ2-7 TRBV14 14 TRBD1 .
TGCGCCAGCAGCCAAGCCTGGACAGGCCCCTACGAGCAGTACTTC CASSQAWTGPYEQYF TRBJ2-7 TRBV4-3 15 TRBD1 .
TGTGCCAGTAGTATGGGTTTTCGGAACGAGCAGTACTTC CASSMGFRNEQYF TRBJ2-7 TRBV19 13 . .
TGTGCCAGCAGCTTGGCCTGGGGGGCCTACGAGCAGTACTTC CASSLAWGAYEQYF TRBJ2-7 TRBV5-6 14 . few